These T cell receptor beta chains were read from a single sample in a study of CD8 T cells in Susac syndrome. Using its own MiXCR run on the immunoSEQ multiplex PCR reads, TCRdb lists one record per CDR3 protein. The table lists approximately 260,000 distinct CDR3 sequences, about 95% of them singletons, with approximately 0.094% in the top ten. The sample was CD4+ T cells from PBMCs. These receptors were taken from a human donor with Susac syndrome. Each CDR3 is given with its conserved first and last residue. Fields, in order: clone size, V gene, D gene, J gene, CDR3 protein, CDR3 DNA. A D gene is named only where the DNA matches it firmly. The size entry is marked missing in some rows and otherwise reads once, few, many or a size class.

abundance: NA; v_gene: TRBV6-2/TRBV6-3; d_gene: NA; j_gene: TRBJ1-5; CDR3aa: CASSYGEIMSNQPQHF; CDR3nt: TGTGCCAGCAGTTACGGGGAAATAATGAGCAATCAGCCCCAGCATTTT
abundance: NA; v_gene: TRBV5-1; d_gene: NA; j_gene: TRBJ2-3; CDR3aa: CASSMTSSTDTQYF; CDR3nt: TGCGCCAGCAGCATGACAAGTAGCACAGATACGCAGTATTTT
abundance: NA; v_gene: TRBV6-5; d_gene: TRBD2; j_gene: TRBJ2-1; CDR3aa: CASTHGAGERNEQFF; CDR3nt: TGTGCCAGCACCCACGGGGCGGGAGAGCGAAATGAGCAGTTCTTC
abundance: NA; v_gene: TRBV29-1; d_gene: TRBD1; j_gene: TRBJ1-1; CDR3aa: CSVEEEKRTGSLNTEAFF; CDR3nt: TGCAGCGTTGAAGAAGAAAAAAGGACAGGATCATTGAACACTGAAGCTTTCTTT
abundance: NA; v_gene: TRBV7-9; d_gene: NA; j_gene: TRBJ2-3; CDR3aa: CASRGSGTDTQYF; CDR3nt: TGTGCCAGCAGAGGGTCCGGGACAGATACGCAGTATTTT
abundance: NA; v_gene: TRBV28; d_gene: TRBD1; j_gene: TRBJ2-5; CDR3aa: CASSLRQGVVKTQYF; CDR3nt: TGTGCCAGCAGTCTCAGACAGGGAGTAGTGAAGACCCAGTACTTC
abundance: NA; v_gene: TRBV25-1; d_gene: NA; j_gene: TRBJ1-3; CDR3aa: CATASGNTIYF; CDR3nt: TGTGCCACCGCCTCTGGAAACACCATATATTTT
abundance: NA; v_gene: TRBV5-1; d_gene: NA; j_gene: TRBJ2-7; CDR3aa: CASSLGPAHYEQYF; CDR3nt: TGCGCCAGCAGCCTGGGACCTGCCCACTACGAGCAGTACTTC
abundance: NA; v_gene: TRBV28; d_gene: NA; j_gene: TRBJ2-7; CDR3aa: CASSLPTGNEQYF; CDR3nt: TGTGCCAGCAGTTTACCGACAGGTAACGAGCAGTACTTC
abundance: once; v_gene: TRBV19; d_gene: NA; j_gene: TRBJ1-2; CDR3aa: CASSILGEYGYTF; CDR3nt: TGTGCCAGTAGTATTCTGGGAGAGTATGGCTACACCTTC
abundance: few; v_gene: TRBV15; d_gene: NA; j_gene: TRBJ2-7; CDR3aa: CATSRDYAGNEQYF; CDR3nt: TGTGCCACCAGCAGAGATTACGCGGGTAACGAGCAGTACTTC
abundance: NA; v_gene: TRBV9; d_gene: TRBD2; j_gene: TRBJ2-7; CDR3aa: CASSVSAPGLGKGEQYF; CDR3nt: TGTGCCAGCAGCGTATCGGCACCGGGACTAGGGAAGGGCGAGCAGTACTTC
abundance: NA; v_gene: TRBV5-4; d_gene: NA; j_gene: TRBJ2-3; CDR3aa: CASSSDSGADTQYF; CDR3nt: TGTGCCAGCAGCTCGGATTCAGGGGCAGATACGCAGTATTTT
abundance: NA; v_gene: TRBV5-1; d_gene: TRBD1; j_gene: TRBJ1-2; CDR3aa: CASSTGQGYYGYTF; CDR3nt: TGCGCCAGCAGCACGGGACAGGGCTACTATGGCTACACCTTC
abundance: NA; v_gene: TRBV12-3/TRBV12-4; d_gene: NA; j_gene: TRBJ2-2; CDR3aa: CASSSPRDLTGELFF; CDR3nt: TGTGCCAGCAGTTCGCCCCGGGATCTCACCGGGGAGCTGTTTTTT
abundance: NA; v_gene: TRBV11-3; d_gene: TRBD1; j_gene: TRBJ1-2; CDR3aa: CASSLDHTGVYGYTF; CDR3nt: TGTGCCAGCAGCTTAGACCATACAGGGGTTTATGGCTACACCTTC
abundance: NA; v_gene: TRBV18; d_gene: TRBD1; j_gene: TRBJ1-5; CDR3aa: CASSPDREQPQHF; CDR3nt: TGTGCCAGCTCACCGGACAGGGAGCAGCCCCAGCATTTT
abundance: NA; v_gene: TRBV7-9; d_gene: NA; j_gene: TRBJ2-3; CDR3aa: CASSLDGRAQYF; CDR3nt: TGTGCCAGCAGCTTAGATGGCCGTGCGCAGTATTTT
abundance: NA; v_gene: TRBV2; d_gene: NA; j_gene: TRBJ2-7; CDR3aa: CASIGGYEQYF; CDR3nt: TGTGCCAGCATTGGGGGGTACGAGCAGTACTTC
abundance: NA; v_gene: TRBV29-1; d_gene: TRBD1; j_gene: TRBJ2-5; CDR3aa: CSVGRGNQETQYF; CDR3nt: TGCAGCGTGGGCAGGGGGAACCAAGAGACCCAGTACTTC
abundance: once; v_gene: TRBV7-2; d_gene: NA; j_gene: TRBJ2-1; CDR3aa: CASSPRGRGEQFF; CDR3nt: TGTGCCAGCAGCCCGAGAGGTCGGGGTGAGCAGTTCTTC
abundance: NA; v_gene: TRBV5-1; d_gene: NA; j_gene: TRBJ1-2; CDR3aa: CASSFREPYRASNYGYTF; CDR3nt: TGCGCCAGCAGCTTTAGGGAACCCTACAGGGCAAGTAACTATGGCTACACCTTC
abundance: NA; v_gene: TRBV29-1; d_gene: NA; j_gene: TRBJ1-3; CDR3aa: CSVDPGLGTDTIYF; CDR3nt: TGCAGCGTTGACCCGGGACTTGGAACGGACACCATATATTTT
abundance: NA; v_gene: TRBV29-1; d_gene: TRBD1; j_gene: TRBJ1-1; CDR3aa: CSVRQGMNTEAFF; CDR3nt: TGCAGCGTACGACAGGGCATGAACACTGAAGCTTTCTTT
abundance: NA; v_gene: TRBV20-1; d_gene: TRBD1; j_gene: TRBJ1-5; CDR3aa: CSARDRTGGNQPQHF; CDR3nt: TGCAGTGCTAGAGATCGGACAGGAGGTAATCAGCCCCAGCATTTT
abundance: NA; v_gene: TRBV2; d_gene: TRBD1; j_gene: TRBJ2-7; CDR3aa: CASSTQGISYEQYF; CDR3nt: TGTGCCAGCAGTACACAGGGGATCTCCTACGAGCAGTACTTC
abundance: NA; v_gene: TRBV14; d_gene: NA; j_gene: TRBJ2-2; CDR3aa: CASSQDFGTGELFF; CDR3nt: TGTGCCAGCAGCCAAGATTTCGGCACCGGGGAGCTGTTTTTT
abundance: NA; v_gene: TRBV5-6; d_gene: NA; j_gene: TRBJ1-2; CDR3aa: CASSKDTPVGYTF; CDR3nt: TGTGCCAGCAGCAAGGACACCCCGGTGGGCTACACCTTC
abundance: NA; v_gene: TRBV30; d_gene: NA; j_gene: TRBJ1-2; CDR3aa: CAWSLQRYGYTF; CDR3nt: TGTGCCTGGAGTCTCCAGCGCTATGGCTACACCTTC
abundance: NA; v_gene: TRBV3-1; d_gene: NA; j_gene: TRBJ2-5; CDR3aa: CASSQEGPETQYF; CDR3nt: TGTGCCAGCAGCCAAGAAGGTCCCGAGACCCAGTACTTC
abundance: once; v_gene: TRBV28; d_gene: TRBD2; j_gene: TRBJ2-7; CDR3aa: CASSPSRGDEQYF; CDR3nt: TGTGCCAGCAGTCCCTCTCGGGGGGACGAGCAGTACTTC
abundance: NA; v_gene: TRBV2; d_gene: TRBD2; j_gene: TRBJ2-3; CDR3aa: CASVGLAGGGTDTQYF; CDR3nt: TGTGCCAGCGTGGGACTAGCGGGAGGAGGCACAGATACGCAGTATTTT
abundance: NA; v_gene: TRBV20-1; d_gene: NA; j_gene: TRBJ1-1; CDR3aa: CSARDPMGTEAFF; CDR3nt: TGCAGTGCTAGAGATCCGATGGGGACTGAAGCTTTCTTT